This paragraph reports one T cell receptor beta chain. Its target is unknown. V dropped 5 bases and J dropped 0; count of bases not matched to a gene: 3. Germline CDR1 is LNHDA and CDR2 is SQIVND (reference sequence). The CDR3 runs 15 residues. Pooled samples include second doses given at about 4 or 12 weeks. This record comes from a study of T cell responses to AZD1222 COVID-19 vaccine. Study-wide results and limits: Mostly white British, mostly female donors; authors suggested clonal diversity may be underestimated. As reported, nearly half of all spike-specific TCRs target variant regions that are unmutated. There were repertoire samples only from the period after the peak T cell response.

Produced via immunoSEQ multiplex PCR; TCRdb's table is partial and in-frame only. Found here are 180,000 or so clones, 90% to 95% of them singletons; the top ten hold 1% to 1.5%. The receptor's source is an adult who received the AZD1222 COVID-19 vaccine. The input for sequencing was peripheral blood, taken 28 days after the second AZD1222 dose. The chain employs TRBV19 and TRBJ1-1; TRBD1 agrees at 10 bases. CDR3 residues: CASSVGQGMNTEAFF. The CDR3 DNA sequence: TGTGCCAGTAGTGTGGGACAGGGGATGAACACTGAAGCTTTCTTT. The variable domain in full, completed from reference TRBV19 and TRBJ1-1, reads DGGITQSPKYLFRKEGQNVTLSCEQNLNHDAMYWYRQDPGQGLRLIYYSQIVNDFQKGDIAEGYSVSREKKESFPLTVTSAQKNPTAFYLCASSVGQGMNTEAFFGQGTRLTVV.